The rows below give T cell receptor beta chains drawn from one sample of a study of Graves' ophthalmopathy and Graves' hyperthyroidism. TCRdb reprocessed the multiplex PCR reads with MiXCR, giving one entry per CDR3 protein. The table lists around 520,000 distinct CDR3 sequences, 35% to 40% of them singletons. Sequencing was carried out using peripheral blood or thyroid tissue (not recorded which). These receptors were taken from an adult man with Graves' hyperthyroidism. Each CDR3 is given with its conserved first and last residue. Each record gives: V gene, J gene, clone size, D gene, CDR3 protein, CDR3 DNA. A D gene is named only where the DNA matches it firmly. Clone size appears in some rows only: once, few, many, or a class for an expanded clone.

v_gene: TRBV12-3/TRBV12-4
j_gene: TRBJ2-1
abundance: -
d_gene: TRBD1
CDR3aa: CASSSTGGLGQFF
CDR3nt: TGTGCCAGCAGCTCGACAGGGGGCTTAGGGCAGTTCTTC

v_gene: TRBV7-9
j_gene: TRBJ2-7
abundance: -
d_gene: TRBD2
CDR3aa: CASSSPGLAGDEQYF
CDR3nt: TGTGCCAGCAGCTCACCGGGACTAGCGGGAGATGAGCAGTACTTC

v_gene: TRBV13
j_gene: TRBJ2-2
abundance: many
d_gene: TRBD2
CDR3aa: CASSIWTSTGELFF
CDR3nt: TGTGCCAGCAGCATCTGGACTAGTACCGGGGAGCTGTTTTTT

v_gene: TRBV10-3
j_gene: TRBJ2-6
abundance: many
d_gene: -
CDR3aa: CAISESSAGSGANVLTF
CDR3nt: TGTGCCATCAGTGAGTCGTCGGCAGGGTCTGGGGCCAACGTCCTGACTTTC

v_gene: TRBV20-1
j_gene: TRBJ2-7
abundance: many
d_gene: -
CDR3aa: CSALTKRVYEQYF
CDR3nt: TGCAGTGCGCTAACTAAAAGGGTCTACGAGCAGTACTTC

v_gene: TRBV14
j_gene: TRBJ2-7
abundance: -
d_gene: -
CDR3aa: CASSEGSSTYEQYF
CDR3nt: TGTGCCAGCAGCGAGGGATCTAGCACCTACGAGCAGTACTTC

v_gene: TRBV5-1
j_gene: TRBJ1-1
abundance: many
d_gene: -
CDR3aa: CASSLRRGPEAFF
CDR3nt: TGCGCCAGCAGCTTGAGGAGAGGCCCTGAAGCTTTCTTT

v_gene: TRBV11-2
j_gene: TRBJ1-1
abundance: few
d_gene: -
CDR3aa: CASTSGAHTEAFF
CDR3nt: TGTGCCAGCACCTCGGGGGCCCACACTGAAGCTTTCTTT

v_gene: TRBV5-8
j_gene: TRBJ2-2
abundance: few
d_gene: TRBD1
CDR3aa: CASSLVGDRSPTGELFF
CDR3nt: TGTGCCAGCAGCTTGGTGGGGGACAGGTCCCCCACCGGGGAGCTGTTTTTT

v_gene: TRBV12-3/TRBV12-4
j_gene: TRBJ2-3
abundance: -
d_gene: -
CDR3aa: CASSLAGGDTQYF
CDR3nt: TGTGCCAGCAGTTTAGCAGGGGGAGATACGCAGTATTTT

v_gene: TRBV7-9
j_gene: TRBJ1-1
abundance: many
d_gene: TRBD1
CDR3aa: CASSSTGVNTEAFF
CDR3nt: TGTGCCAGCAGCTCGACAGGGGTGAACACTGAAGCTTTCTTT

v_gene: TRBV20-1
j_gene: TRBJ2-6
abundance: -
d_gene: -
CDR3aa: CSASRTGSGANALTF
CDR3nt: TGCAGCGCTAGCCGCACAGGGAGCGGGGCCAACGCCCTGACTTTC

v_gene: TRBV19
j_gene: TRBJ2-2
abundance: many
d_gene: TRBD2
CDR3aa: CATAGGRGTGELFF
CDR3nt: TGTGCCACGGCCGGCGGGAGAGGGACCGGGGAGCTGTTTTTT

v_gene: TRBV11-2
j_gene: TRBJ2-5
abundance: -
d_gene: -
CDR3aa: CAGSLTGETQYF
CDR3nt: TGTGCCGGCAGCTTAACGGGAGAGACCCAGTACTTC

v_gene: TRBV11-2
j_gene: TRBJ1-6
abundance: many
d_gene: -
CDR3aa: CASSLTGYSGDSPLHF
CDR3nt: TGTGCCAGCAGCTTAACAGGGTATTCGGGTGATTCACCCCTCCACTTT

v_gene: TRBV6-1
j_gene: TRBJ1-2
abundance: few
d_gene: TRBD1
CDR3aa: CASSEEEGQGSYGYTF
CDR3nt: TGTGCCAGCAGTGAAGAGGAGGGACAGGGTAGCTATGGCTACACCTTC

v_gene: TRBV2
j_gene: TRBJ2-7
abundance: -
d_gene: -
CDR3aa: CASSAGRVHEQYF
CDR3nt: TGTGCCAGCAGTGCTGGCAGGGTCCACGAGCAGTACTTC

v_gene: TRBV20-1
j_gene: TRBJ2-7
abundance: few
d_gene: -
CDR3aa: CSARDPMSGSVYEQYF
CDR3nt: TGCAGTGCTAGAGATCCGATGAGTGGATCGGTTTACGAGCAGTACTTC

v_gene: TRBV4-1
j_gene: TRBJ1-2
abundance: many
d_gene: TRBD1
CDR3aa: CASSQEGQGRGYTF
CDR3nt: TGCGCCAGCAGCCAAGAGGGACAGGGACGGGGCTACACCTTC

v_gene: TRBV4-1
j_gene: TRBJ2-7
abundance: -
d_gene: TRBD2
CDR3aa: CAGSQDNSGSREQYF
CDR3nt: TGCGCCGGCAGCCAAGATAATAGCGGGAGTCGGGAGCAGTACTTC

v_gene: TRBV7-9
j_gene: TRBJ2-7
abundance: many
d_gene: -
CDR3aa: CASSLRSQYEQYF
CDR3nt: TGTGCCAGCAGCTTAAGGAGTCAATACGAGCAGTACTTC

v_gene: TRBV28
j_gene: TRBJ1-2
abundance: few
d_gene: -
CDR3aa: CASSQVGGVSGYTF
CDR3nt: TGTGCCAGCAGCCAAGTAGGGGGTGTCAGTGGCTACACCTTC

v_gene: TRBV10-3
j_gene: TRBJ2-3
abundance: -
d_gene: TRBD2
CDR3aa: CAISQLAGGITDTQYF
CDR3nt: TGTGCCATCAGCCAACTAGCGGGAGGGATCACAGATACGCAGTATTTT

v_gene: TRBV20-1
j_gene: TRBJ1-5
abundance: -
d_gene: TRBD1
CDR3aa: CSARGDRGKGNQPQHF
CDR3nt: TGCAGTGCTAGAGGGGACAGGGGTAAAGGCAATCAGCCCCAGCATTTT

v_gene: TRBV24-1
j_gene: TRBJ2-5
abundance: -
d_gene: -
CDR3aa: CATSDSDFQETQYF
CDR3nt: TGTGCCACCAGTGATTCCGACTTCCAAGAGACCCAGTACTTC

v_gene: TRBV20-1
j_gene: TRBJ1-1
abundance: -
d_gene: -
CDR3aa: CSAREGGSNTEAFF
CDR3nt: TGCAGTGCTAGGGAAGGGGGTTCGAACACTGAAGCTTTCTTT

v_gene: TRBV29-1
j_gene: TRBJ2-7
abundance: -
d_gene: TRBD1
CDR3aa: CSVPVGQVRNEQYF
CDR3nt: TGCAGCGTCCCGGTGGGACAGGTTAGGAATGAGCAGTACTTC

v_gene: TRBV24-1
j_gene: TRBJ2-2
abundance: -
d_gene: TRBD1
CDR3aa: CATSDPGGLNTGELFF
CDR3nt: TGTGCCACCAGTGACCCAGGGGGCCTGAACACCGGGGAGCTGTTTTTT

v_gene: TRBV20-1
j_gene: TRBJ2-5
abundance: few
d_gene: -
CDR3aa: CSATSRDIQIAYQETQYF
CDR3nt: TGCAGTGCTACCTCCCGGGACATTCAGATTGCCTACCAAGAGACCCAGTACTTC

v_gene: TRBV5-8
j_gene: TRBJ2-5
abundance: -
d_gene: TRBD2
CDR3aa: CASSLEVGGKTQYF
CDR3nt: TGTGCCAGCAGCTTGGAGGTGGGAGGGAAGACCCAGTACTTC

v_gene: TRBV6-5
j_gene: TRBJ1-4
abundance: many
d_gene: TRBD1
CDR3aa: CASSYSLGQTNEKLFF
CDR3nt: TGTGCCAGCAGTTACTCCCTGGGACAGACTAATGAAAAACTGTTTTTT

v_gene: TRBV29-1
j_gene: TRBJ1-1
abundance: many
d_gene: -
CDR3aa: CSVEDIGVSEAFF
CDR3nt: TGCAGCGTTGAAGATATAGGGGTCTCTGAAGCTTTCTTT

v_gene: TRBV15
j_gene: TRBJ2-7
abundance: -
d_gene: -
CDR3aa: CATSREGAKSYEQYF
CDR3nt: TGTGCCACCAGCAGAGAGGGGGCGAAAAGCTACGAGCAGTACTTC

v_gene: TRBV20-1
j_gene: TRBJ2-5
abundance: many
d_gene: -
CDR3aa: CSAIGGQETQYF
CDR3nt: TGCAGTGCGATCGGGGGCCAAGAGACCCAGTACTTC

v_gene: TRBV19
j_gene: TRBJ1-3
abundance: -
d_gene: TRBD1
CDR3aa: CASSIGQGSSGNTIYF
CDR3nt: TGTGCCAGTAGTATAGGACAGGGAAGCTCTGGAAACACCATATATTTT

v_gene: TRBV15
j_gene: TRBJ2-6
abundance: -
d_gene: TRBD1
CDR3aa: CATSREETGAGANVLTF
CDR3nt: TGTGCCACCAGCAGGGAAGAGACAGGGGCTGGGGCCAACGTCCTGACTTTC

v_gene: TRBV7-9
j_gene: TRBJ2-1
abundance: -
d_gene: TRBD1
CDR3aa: CASSGNRDRLYNEQFF
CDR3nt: TGTGCCAGCAGCGGGAACCGGGACAGACTTTACAATGAGCAGTTCTTC

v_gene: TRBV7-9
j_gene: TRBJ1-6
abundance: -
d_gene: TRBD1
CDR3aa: CASSSRSGQGGDSPLHF
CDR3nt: TGTGCCAGCAGCTCCCGAAGCGGACAGGGGGGTGATTCACCCCTCCACTTT

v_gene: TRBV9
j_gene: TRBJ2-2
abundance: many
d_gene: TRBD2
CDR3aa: CASSPWTSGSVGELFF
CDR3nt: TGTGCCAGCAGCCCTTGGACTAGCGGGAGCGTCGGGGAGCTGTTTTTT

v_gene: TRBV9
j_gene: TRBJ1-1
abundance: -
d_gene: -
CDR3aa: CASSVEALGLNTEAFF
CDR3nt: TGTGCCAGCAGCGTTGAAGCGTTGGGCCTGAACACTGAAGCTTTCTTT

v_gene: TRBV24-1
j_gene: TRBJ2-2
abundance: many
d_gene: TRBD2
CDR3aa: CATSDWTSSGELFF
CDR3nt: TGTGCCACCAGTGATTGGACTAGTTCCGGGGAGCTGTTTTTT

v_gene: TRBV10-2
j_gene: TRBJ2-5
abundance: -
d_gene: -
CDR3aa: CASITRETQYF
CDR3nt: TGCGCCAGCATCACCCGAGAGACCCAGTACTTC

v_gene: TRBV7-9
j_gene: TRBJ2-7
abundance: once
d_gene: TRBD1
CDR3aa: CASSFRDSENEQYF
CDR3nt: TGTGCCAGCAGCTTCCGGGACAGTGAAAACGAGCAGTACTTC

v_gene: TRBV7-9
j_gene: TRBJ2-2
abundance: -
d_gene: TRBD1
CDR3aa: CASNLVAWTGVSTGELFF
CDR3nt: TGTGCCAGCAACTTAGTAGCGTGGACAGGGGTCTCCACCGGGGAGCTGTTTTTT

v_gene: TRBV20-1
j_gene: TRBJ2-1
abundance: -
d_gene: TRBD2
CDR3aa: CSARASGGAGHEQFF
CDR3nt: TGCAGTGCTAGAGCTAGCGGGGGGGCCGGCCATGAGCAGTTCTTC

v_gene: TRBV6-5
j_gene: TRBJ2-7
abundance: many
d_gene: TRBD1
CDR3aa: CATGAPDRGSYEQYF
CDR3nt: TGTGCCACCGGGGCCCCCGACAGGGGATCGTACGAGCAGTACTTC

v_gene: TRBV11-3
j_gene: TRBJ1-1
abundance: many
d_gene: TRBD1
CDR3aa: CASSPYRLRRQGAGTEAFF
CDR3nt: TGTGCCAGCAGCCCCTACCGCCTCCGGAGACAGGGGGCAGGCACTGAAGCTTTCTTT

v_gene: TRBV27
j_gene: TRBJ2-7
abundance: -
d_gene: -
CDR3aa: CASMPGLIAYEQYF
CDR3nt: TGTGCCAGCATGCCCGGACTGATCGCCTACGAGCAGTACTTC

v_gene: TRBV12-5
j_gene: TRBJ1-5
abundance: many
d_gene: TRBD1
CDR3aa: CASGAGTAVTNNQPQHF
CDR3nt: TGTGCTAGTGGTGCAGGGACAGCAGTCACCAACAATCAGCCCCAGCATTTT